The 29 T cell receptor beta chains reported below all come from one sample, sequenced in a study of Tregs in tolerant kidney transplant recipients. Produced via immunoSEQ multiplex PCR; TCRdb's table is partial and in-frame only. The sample holds about 72,000 clones, roughly 92% seen once. The material sequenced was CD8+ T cells from blood, taken before the transplant. The source is a human donor who received a combined kidney and bone marrow transplant.

V is TRBV9 and J is TRBJ1-3, with no clear D. Per germline, CDR1 SGDLS and CDR2 YYNGEE. V was trimmed by 0 bases and J by 3 bases, leaving 10 bases between them. The CDR3 has 15 residues. The chain's CDR3 is CASSVDRGGGNTIYF. CDR3 coding DNA: TGTGCCAGCAGCGTAGACCGGGGAGGTGGAAACACCATATATTTT.

The V and J genes are TRBV27 and TRBJ2-2, with 7 bases that match TRBD1. The V gene end was trimmed by 6 bases and the J gene end by 5 bases; junction bases not matched to a gene: 9. The CDR3 has 15 amino acids. The V gene's germline CDR1 is MNHEY and CDR2 SMNVEV (reference sequence). The CDR3 reads CASSRQGFGTGELFF. The CDR3 coding sequence is TGTGCCAGCAGCCGACAGGGCTTTGGGACCGGGGAGCTGTTTTTT.

The chain has TRBV7-8 and TRBJ1-1; 7 bases map to TRBD1. Germline lookup yields CDR1 SGHVS and CDR2 FQNEAQ. The CDR3 has 15 residues. The V segment lost 5 bases and the J segment 4 bases; nucleotides outside the gene matches: 10. CDR3 in amino acids: CASSRGPGRITEAFF. The CDR3 DNA follows: TGTGCCAGCAGCAGGGGGCCGGGTCGTATCACTGAAGCTTTCTTT.

A note on this clone: The junction departs from germline at one end; a sequencing error may be responsible. The V gene is TRBV5-5, the J gene TRBJ1-1; D not resolved. Germline V CDR1 and CDR2: SGHKS, YYEKEE (reference sequence). The CDR3 is made up of 13 amino acids. CDR3 residues: CASTLEGYWVTVF. The CDR3, as DNA: TGTGCCAGCACTCTGGAGGGCTATTGGGTAACGGTCTTT.

The chain employs TRBV5-1 and TRBJ2-1; 10 nucleotides agree with TRBD1. Trimming took 3 bases from V and 6 from J; bases not matched to a gene: 3. CDR3 length: 14 amino acids. Germline CDR1 and CDR2: SGHRS and YFSETQ. The CDR3: CASSWTGGTNEQFF. DNA of the CDR3: TGCGCCAGCAGCTGGACAGGGGGGACCAATGAGCAGTTCTTC.

The rearrangement joins TRBV9 to TRBJ2-7, with D uncertain. This CDR3 spans 11 amino acids. Germline V lookup: CDR1 SGDLS, CDR2 YYNGEE. Trimming cost V 5 bases and J 1 base, with 4 bases left between them. CDR3 coding DNA: TGTGCCAGCAGTTCATCCTACGAGCAGTACTTC. Translating it yields CASSSSYEQYF.

This chain connects TRBV5-4 to TRBJ2-4, with D possibly TRBD1 on 6 matching bases. The V gene lost 4 bases and the J gene lost 3 bases, with 14 bases spanning the gap. The germline V gene encodes CDR1 SGHNT and CDR2 YYREEE (reference sequence). CDR3 size: 15 residues. CDR3 in amino acids: CASSPTGLGKNIQYF. CDR3 DNA: TGTGCCAGCAGCCCAACAGGGCTCGGCAAAAACATTCAGTACTTC.

The gene calls are TRBV5-1 and TRBJ2-1; TRBD2 aligns across 14 bases. V dropped 2 bases and J dropped 7; count of bases not matched to a gene: 8. The CDR3 is 17 amino acids. CDR1 and CDR2 (germline): SGHRS, YFSETQ. The CDR3 DNA reads as TGCGCCAGCAGCTTCACGGGACTAGCGGGAGCCATTAATGAGCAGTTCTTC. It specifies CASSFTGLAGAINEQFF.

The chain couples TRBV14 to TRBJ2-5; 8 bases agree with TRBD2. This CDR3 comprises 14 residues. After removal of 5 bases from V and 3 bases from J, the junction contained 5 bases not matched to a gene. Looked up from germline, CDR1 is SGHDN and CDR2 is FVKESK. CDR3 coding DNA: TGTGCCAGCAGCTCACCGGGACTAGAAGAGACCCAGTACTTC. It translates to CASSSPGLEETQYF.

The gene calls are TRBV4-3 and TRBJ1-1; TRBD1 aligns across 8 bases. Germline V gene data show CDR1 as LGHNA and CDR2 as YSLEER. The CDR3 has 15 residues. V shed 0 bases and J 5 bases; nucleotides not matched to a gene: 5. DNA of the CDR3: TGCGCCAGCAGCCAAGATTTTACAGGGGGTACTGAAGCTTTCTTT. It encodes CASSQDFTGGTEAFF.

The chain joins TRBV4-3 to TRBJ1-1; D remains ambiguous. The CDR3 is made up of 14 amino acids. Germline CDR1 reads LGHNA; CDR2 reads YSLEER. Trimming left V 2 bases short and J 1 base short, with 8 bases between. CDR3 sequence (DNA): TGCGCCAGCAGCCAATTTACTGGGAACACTGAAGCTTTCTTT. The encoded protein is CASSQFTGNTEAFF.

The count of this clone is one. The chain uses TRBV19 and TRBJ1-1; 7 bases are shared with TRBD1. CDR3 length: 16 residues. Germline V lookup: CDR1 LNHDA, CDR2 SQIVND (reference sequence). V gave up 3 bases and J gave up 0 bases; unmatched junction bases: 7. CDR3 DNA sequence: TGTGCCAGTAGTATCGACAGGGAAGGGGTGAACACTGAAGCTTTCTTT. Protein product: CASSIDREGVNTEAFF.

The chain is built from TRBV9 and TRBJ2-1; D uncertain. Trimming left V 4 bases short and J 7 bases short, with 12 bases between. The CDR3 runs 13 residues. CDR1 is SGDLS, CDR2 YYNGEE, per germline. CDR3 in amino acids: CASSYDSLNEQFF. In nucleotides, the CDR3 is TGTGCCAGCAGCTATGATAGCCTTAATGAGCAGTTCTTC.

The chain carries TRBV30 and TRBJ2-3; 14 bases fit TRBD2. The trim removed 7 bases at V and 5 bases at J, leaving 5 bases unmatched. CDR3 length: 14 amino acids. CDR1 is GTSNPN and CDR2 is SVGIG in the germline V gene (reference sequence). As DNA, the CDR3 is TGTGCCTCCGGACTAGCGGGAGGCGGAGATACGCAGTATTTT. Translation: CASGLAGGGDTQYF.

CDR3 sequence reads: CASSLSGPGDTQYF. CDR3 in DNA: TGTGCCAGCAGCTTGAGCGGGCCGGGGGATACGCAGTATTTT. The genes are TRBV7-3 and TRBJ2-3; D may be TRBD2 (6 bases). The CDR3 runs 14 residues. Germline lookup yields CDR1 SGHTA and CDR2 FQGTGA. Trimming removed 3 bases from V and 6 bases from J, with 13 bases in between.

V is TRBV5-1 and J is TRBJ2-1; tentative D call: TRBD2 (5 bases). V was pared by 7 bases and J by 7 bases, with 21 bases between. This CDR3 contains 15 residues. Germline V gene data show CDR1 as SGHRS and CDR2 as YFSETQ. The chain's CDR3 is CASHPTSLRDNEQFF. The DNA for the CDR3 is TGCGCCAGCCACCCCACTAGTCTTCGGGATAATGAGCAGTTCTTC.

The rearrangement joins TRBV30 to TRBJ1-4; no firm D call. Trimming took off 1 base at V and 7 bases at J, with 16 bases between the two ends. The CDR3 covers 15 residues. CDR1 is GTSNPN, CDR2 SVGIG, per germline (reference sequence). The CDR3 spells CAWSGKYSRGEKLFF. The CDR3 DNA follows: TGTGCCTGGAGTGGAAAATACTCGCGGGGTGAAAAACTGTTTTTT.

The gene calls are TRBV5-4 and TRBJ2-7; 7 bases are shared with TRBD2. The junction had 12 bases not matched to a gene; V was cut back by 0 bases and J by 6 bases. Per the germline V gene, CDR1 is SGHNT and CDR2 is YYREEE (reference sequence). The CDR3 totals 16 residues. CDR3 region: CASSLGFAGASGEQYF. For the CDR3, the DNA is TGTGCCAGCAGCTTGGGTTTCGCGGGAGCCTCGGGCGAGCAGTACTTC. The entire variable domain, with the rest obtained from reference TRBV5-4 and TRBJ2-7, is as follows: ETGVTQSPTHLIKTRGQQVTLRCSSQSGHNTVSWYQQALGQGPQFIFQYYREEENGRGNFPPRFSGLQFPNYSSELNVNALELDDSALYLCASSLGFAGASGEQYFGPGTRLTVT.

This clone was found once. In DNA, the CDR3 is TGTGCCAGCAGCCAAGCGACAGGAAAATCAACCTACGAGCAGTACTTC. Its protein product is CASSQATGKSTYEQYF. The chain couples TRBV4-2 to TRBJ2-7; perhaps TRBD1 as D (6 bases). Germline V gives CDR1 LGHNA, CDR2 YNFKEQ. The CDR3 contains 16 residues. V was clipped by 1 base and J by 2 bases, with 15 bases between them.

The gene calls are TRBV13 and TRBJ2-6; 10 nucleotides agree with TRBD1. The CDR3 sequence is 17 residues long. Losses at the gene ends were 5 bases for V and 2 bases for J; bases not matched to a gene: 6. In germline, CDR1 is PRHDT, CDR2 FYEKMQ (reference sequence). The CDR3 DNA sequence: TGTGCCAGCAGCCAGGACAGGGGGTCCCCTGGGGCCAACGTCCTGACTTTC. The encoded protein is CASSQDRGSPGANVLTF.

This sequence joins TRBV15 and TRBJ1-5, with TRBD1 matching 7 bases. Germline assignment: CDR1 LNHNV and CDR2 YYDKDF (reference sequence). The trim removed 0 bases at V and 9 bases at J, leaving 14 bases unmatched. The CDR3 is 17 amino acids. This CDR3 is CATSRDRTGANRWPQHF. The CDR3 DNA reads as TGTGCCACCAGCAGAGATAGGACAGGCGCCAACAGGTGGCCCCAGCATTTT.

The chain has TRBV7-9 and TRBJ2-3, with 8 bases aligning to TRBD1. The germline V gene encodes CDR1 SEHNR and CDR2 FQNEAQ (reference sequence). Trimming cost V 2 bases and J 3 bases; bases outside gene matches: 4. The CDR3 contains 15 residues. The CDR3, as DNA: TGTGCCAGCAGCTTACCGGACAGGGTAACAGATACGCAGTATTTT. Its translation is CASSLPDRVTDTQYF.

J is TRBJ1-2 and V is TRBV21-1; the table assigns TRBD1, which was not confirmed against the DNA. TRBV21-1 is described as a pseudogene. CDR3 length equals 13 residues. The CDR3 loop reads CASSSPDRYGYTF. CDR3 nucleotides: TGTGCCAGCAGTAGCCCGGACAGATATGGCTACACCTTC.

The chain couples TRBV4-1 to TRBJ1-5; D is unresolved. Looked up from germline, CDR1 is MGHRA and CDR2 is YSYEKL. CDR3 length equals 15 residues. Trimming cost V 1 base and J 6 bases, with 13 bases left between them. As DNA, the CDR3 is TGCGCCAGCAGCCAAGGCTCGGGGATCGGTCAGCCCCAGCATTTT. Translation gives CASSQGSGIGQPQHF.

J is TRBJ1-5 and V is TRBV6-5; 10 bases align to TRBD1. Germline V gene lookup returns CDR1 MNHEY and CDR2 SVGAGI. The ends lost 8 bases at V and 7 bases at J; junction bases unmatched: 5. There are 13 residues in the CDR3. This chain's CDR3 is CASGQGGWQPQHF. CDR3 bases: TGTGCCAGCGGACAGGGGGGATGGCAGCCCCAGCATTTT.

The rearrangement joins TRBV19 to TRBJ2-3; D may be TRBD1 (6 bases). Germline V lookup: CDR1 LNHDA, CDR2 SQIVND (reference sequence). The ends were cut back, 2 bases at V and 2 bases at J, with 14 bases in the middle. This CDR3 spans 16 amino acids. CDR3 sequence (DNA): TGTGCCAGTAGTATATCAATGGGGGCCCACACAGATACGCAGTATTTT. This translates into CASSISMGAHTDTQYF.

The chain is built from TRBV11-1 and TRBJ2-7; the match to TRBD1 covers 9 bases. V trimming: 5 bases; J trimming: 5 bases; junction bases outside the gene matches: 7. The CDR3 is 14 residues long. Germline CDR1 reads SGHAT; CDR2 reads FQDESV (reference sequence). CDR3 DNA: TGTGCCAGCAGCCTTCGGGACAGGGTCCACGAGCAGTACTTC. Its translation is CASSLRDRVHEQYF.

The V gene is TRBV30, the J gene TRBJ2-2; 7 positions match TRBD2. With 4 bases clipped from V and 4 bases from J, the junction kept 6 bases outside the gene matches. The CDR3 is 14 residues long. The germline CDR1 and CDR2 sequences are GTSNPN and SVGIG (reference sequence). In DNA form, the CDR3 reads TGTGCCTGGACTACAGCGGGGACCACCGGGGAGCTGTTTTTT. This encodes CAWTTAGTTGELFF.

The V call is TRBV4-2, the J call TRBJ2-3, with TRBD2 identical over 10 bases. Germline V gives CDR1 LGHNA, CDR2 YNFKEQ. The CDR3 runs 18 residues. V gave up 4 bases and J gave up 2 bases; unmatched junction bases: 12. The CDR3 nucleotides are TGTGCCAGCAGCCTCAAGGGTGGGACTAGCGCATCCACAGATACGCAGTATTTT. This translates into CASSLKGGTSASTDTQYF.